Below are 17 T cell receptor beta chains sequenced from a single sample in a study of T-cell reconstitution after alpha-beta-depleted transplantation in children (dated by TCRdb to about 2016). The treatment or condition label here, explained by the study, means: allogeneic hematopoietic cell transplantation with graft depleted of TCRalphabeta T cells and CD19 B cells. The library was obtained by PCR. The listed sequencing device is Illumina HiSeq 2500. Molecular barcoding was employed in the preparation of TCR libraries, with unique molecular identifiers being used to normalize TCRbeta repertoire quantification. TCRdb reran the public reads through fastp at Q25 and MiXCR, keeping productive beta chains. CDR3 protein duplicates are merged, each entry listing the most common genes and DNA. Counted in this sample were roughly 4,000 distinct CDR3 sequences; just under 20% of them appeared once. Over 40% of the sample is in the top ten clones.

Sequenced here: PBMCs, mostly from graft donor cells, sampled 180 days after TCRalphabeta/CD19-depleted stem cell transplant. The receptors stem from a male patient aged 2 to 9 who had a stem cell transplant for acute lymphoblastic leukemia, so the T cells may come from the graft donor.

The V call is TRBV15, the J call TRBJ1-5; D uncertain. Germline CDR1 is LNHNV and CDR2 is YYDKDF (reference sequence). This CDR3 comprises 8 residues. This CDR3 is CSNQPQHF. CDR3 coding DNA: TGTAGCAATCAGCCCCAGCATTTT.

Many counts were recorded for this clonotype. The chain employs TRBV7-9 and TRBJ2-5; D gene ambiguous. V dropped 1 base and J dropped 9 bases, with 15 bases sitting between them. CDR1 and CDR2 (germline): SEHNR, FQNEAQ (reference sequence). The CDR3 extends over 14 amino acids. The chain's CDR3 is CASSLGGKKLAQYF. CDR3 DNA: TGTGCCAGCAGCTTAGGAGGCAAGAAGTTGGCCCAGTACTTC.

This clonotype was detected ten times or more. The chain is built from TRBV18 and TRBJ2-7, with TRBD1 matching over 9 bases. With V trimmed by 4 bases and J by 6 bases, 7 bases remained unmatched. CDR1 and CDR2 from the germline V gene are KGHSH and LQKENI. The CDR3 covers 14 residues. The CDR3 sequence is CASSQTGQGLEQYF. Written as DNA, the CDR3 is TGTGCCAGCTCACAAACGGGACAGGGACTCGAGCAGTACTTC. Combining the CDR3 with reference TRBV18 and TRBJ2-7 gives the whole variable domain NAGVMQNPRHLVRRRGQEARLRCSPMKGHSHVYWYRQLPEEGLKFMVYLQKENIIDESGMPKERFSAEFPKEGPSILRIQQVVRGDSAAYFCASSQTGQGLEQYFGPGTRLTVT.

This clonotype was detected many times. The chain couples TRBV7-9 to TRBJ2-1; weak D call: TRBD1 (6 bases). This CDR3 contains 12 residues. V gave up 1 base and J gave up 10 bases, with 8 bases separating them. Germline-derived CDR1 and CDR2 are SEHNR and FQNEAQ (reference sequence). The DNA of the CDR3 is TGTGCCAGCAGCTTAGAGCAGGGGGAGCAGTTCTTC. It yields the protein CASSLEQGEQFF.

The chain has TRBV27 and TRBJ1-1; TRBD1 aligns across 7 bases. This CDR3 has 15 amino acids. V was pared by 5 bases and J by 5 bases, with 11 bases of the junction left unmatched. Germline-derived CDR1 and CDR2 are MNHEY and SMNVEV (reference sequence). The CDR3, as DNA: TGTGCCAGCAGTCTTTACAGGGGCTGGAAGACTGAAGCTTTCTTT. Its protein product is CASSLYRGWKTEAFF.

With regard to this clonotype: This may stem from a read error, because a much larger clone lies one nucleotide away. The chain uses TRBV11-2 and TRBJ2-7; TRBD2 matches at 9 bases. From germline, CDR1 is SGHAT and CDR2 FQNNGV. CDR3 length: 16 residues. CDR3 nucleotides: TGTGCCAGCAGCGTAACTCGTGGCGGGAGGGCCCACGAGCAGTCCTTC. Its translation is CASSVTRGGRAHEQSF.

This clonotype has at least ten counts. The CDR3 loop reads CSGAGTSSYEQYF. DNA for the CDR3: TGCAGTGGAGCCGGGACAAGCTCCTACGAGCAGTACTTC. The chain uses TRBV20-1 and TRBJ2-7; a possible D gene is TRBD1 (6 bases). In germline, CDR1 is DFQATT, CDR2 SNEGSKA (reference sequence). The length of the CDR3 is 13 residues. V shed 7 bases and J shed 0 bases, with 13 bases lying between them.

This clonotype was recorded many times. The genes are TRBV2 and TRBJ1-5, with 10 bases that match TRBD1. Germline assignment: CDR1 SNHLY and CDR2 FYNNEI. The V segment lost 4 bases and the J segment 0 bases; nucleotides outside the gene matches: 9. The CDR3 spans 18 residues. This CDR3 reads CASSGEPGQGYSNQPQHF. CDR3 nucleotide sequence: TGTGCCAGCAGTGGCGAGCCGGGACAGGGGTATAGCAATCAGCCCCAGCATTTT. The full variable domain, completed using reference TRBV2 and TRBJ1-5, is EPEVTQTPSHQVTQMGQEVILRCVPISNHLYFYWYRQILGQKVEFLVSFYNNEISEKSEIFDDQFSVERPDGSNFTLKIRSTKLEDSAMYFCASSGEPGQGYSNQPQHFGDGTRLSIL.

The chain links TRBV15 to TRBJ2-7; tentatively, D is TRBD1 (6 bases). The CDR3 consists of 13 residues. Trimming removed 5 bases from V and 4 bases from J, with 12 bases in between. CDR1 LNHNV and CDR2 YYDKDF come from the germline V gene (reference sequence). CDR3 loop: CATSYSTGYEQYF. Here the CDR3 DNA reads TGTGCCACCAGCTACTCCACAGGGTACGAGCAGTACTTC.

This clonotype was counted ten times or more. CDR3 region: CASSFGTGNVGYTF. CDR3 sequence (DNA): TGTGCCAGCAGTTTTGGGACAGGGAATGTTGGCTACACCTTC. This rearrangement joins TRBV12-3 or TRBV12-4 to TRBJ1-2, with TRBD1 matching over 9 bases. V shed 3 bases and J 7 bases; nucleotides not matched to a gene: 6. The CDR3 consists of 14 residues.

This rearrangement joins TRBV12-5 to TRBJ2-7; D not resolved. The CDR3 is made up of 16 amino acids. Germline V gene data show CDR1 as LGHNT and CDR2 as FRNRAP. Trimming shortened V by 0 bases and J by 5 bases, and 17 bases separated the two germline ends. CDR3 coding DNA: TGTGCTAGTGGTTTGGTACGAAAGGCTTTTCAACACGAGCAGTACTTC. Amino acid sequence: CASGLVRKAFQHEQYF.

This clonotype was observed many times. The chain employs TRBV5-1 and TRBJ2-7; D ambiguous. Germline values: CDR1 SGHRS, CDR2 YFSETQ. V gave up 0 bases and J gave up 2 bases, with 12 bases separating them. This CDR3 is 15 amino acids long. CDR3: CASSLVAGAAYEQYF. Written as DNA, the CDR3 is TGCGCCAGCAGCTTGGTGGCAGGAGCTGCCTACGAGCAGTACTTC. The full variable domain, rest sourced from reference TRBV5-1 and TRBJ2-7, is KAGVTQTPRYLIKTRGQQVTLSCSPISGHRSVSWYQQTPGQGLQFLFEYFSETQRNKGNFPGRFSGRQFSNSRSEMNVSTLELGDSALYLCASSLVAGAAYEQYFGPGTRLTVT.

The chain carries TRBV2 and TRBJ2-1; no clear D gene. V was shortened by 1 base and J by 1 base, with 2 bases between the two germline ends. Looked up from germline, CDR1 is SNHLY and CDR2 is FYNNEI. CDR3 size: 13 residues. CDR3 loop: CASSEGSYNEQFF. Here the CDR3 DNA reads TGTGCCAGCAGTGAAGGGTCCTACAATGAGCAGTTCTTC.

This clonotype is medium-sized (0.01 to 0.1%) within its sample. The chain combines TRBV6-2 or TRBV6-3 with TRBJ2-1; D perhaps matches TRBD2 (6 bases). Trimming left V 2 bases short and J 1 base short, with 18 bases between. Germline V gene sequence: CDR1 MNHEY, CDR2 SVGEGT. The CDR3 has 18 amino acids. The CDR3 loop is CASSYDPSALSSYNEQFF. The CDR3 DNA reads TGTGCCAGCAGTTACGATCCTAGCGCCCTGAGTTCCTACAATGAGCAGTTCTTC.

This clonotype was seen repeatedly, ten times or more. The V and J genes are TRBV7-9 and TRBJ2-7; D could derive from TRBD1 or TRBD2 (5 bases each). V lost 6 bases and J 2 bases, leaving 17 bases between the germline ends. CDR3 size: 15 residues. CDR1 and CDR2 from the germline V gene are SEHNR and FQNEAQ (reference sequence). As DNA, the CDR3 is TGTGCCAGCAGTCGACGAGGGGTGCGGACCTACGAGCAGTACTTC. It is translated as CASSRRGVRTYEQYF.

This clonotype showed up many times. This chain links TRBV6-5 with TRBJ1-4; D gene ambiguous. Germline V gives CDR1 MNHEY, CDR2 SVGAGI. The CDR3 is made up of 11 amino acids. V was shortened by 4 bases and J by 12 bases, with 9 bases between the two germline ends. The CDR3 DNA follows: TGTGCCAGCAGTTCCGGTCCGGAACTGTTTTTT. Protein: CASSSGPELFF.

In its sample, this clonotype was seen many times. The J gene is TRBJ1-2, the V gene TRBV2, with D unresolved. From germline, CDR1 is SNHLY and CDR2 FYNNEI. Trimming left V 6 bases short and J 8 bases short, with 10 bases between. CDR3 length: 11 residues. The CDR3 is CASSGVSGYTF. The DNA for the CDR3 is TGTGCCAGCAGCGGGGTTAGCGGCTACACCTTC.